These 32 T cell receptor beta chains came from one sample sequenced in a study of shared clonotypes between healthy human individuals. Naivety among CD8 cells was defined by CD45RO negativity and positive CCR7 selection, thereby excluding terminally differentiated effector memory CD45RA+ cells. TCRdb's table, derived via immunoSEQ multiplex PCR, lists solely in-frame clones and lacks some. The data hold about 1.9 million clones, with about 93% observed a single time. Source material: naive CD8+ T cells from PBMCs. These receptor sequences come from a man between 18 and 29 years old in good health. Some clones in this sample may be carry-over from other donors' samples.

This clone was observed once. This rearrangement joins TRBV7-2 to TRBJ2-5; 7 bases line up with TRBD2. The CDR3 sequence is 12 residues long. Per germline, CDR1 SGHTA and CDR2 FQGNSA. The trim removed 8 bases at V and 3 bases at J, leaving 3 bases unmatched. DNA for the CDR3: TGTGCCAGCGCTGGGGGGGAAGAGACCCAGTACTTC. This gives the protein CASAGGEETQYF.

The chain uses TRBV25-1 and TRBJ2-7; 9 bases line up with TRBD2. V gave up 3 bases and J gave up 4 bases; unmatched junction bases: 7. Germline assignment: CDR1 MGHDK and CDR2 SYGVNS. The CDR3 has 15 amino acids. The CDR3 spells CASSEASGIWYEQYF. CDR3 bases: TGTGCCAGCAGTGAGGCTAGCGGGATTTGGTACGAGCAGTACTTC.

On this clone: This same CDR3 is encoded by further DNA sequences in the sample. The J gene is TRBJ2-7, the V gene TRBV11-2; tentative D call: TRBD2 (5 bases). Trimming left V 3 bases short and J 2 bases short, with 8 bases between. The CDR3 runs to 13 residues. Germline loops: CDR1 SGHAT, CDR2 FQNNGV. CDR3 coding DNA: TGTGCCAGCAGCTTCGGAGGAGCCTACGAGCAGTACTTC. This sequence encodes CASSFGGAYEQYF.

The chain has TRBV6-4 and TRBJ2-1; a possible D gene is TRBD2 (5 bases). Trimming took off 4 bases at V and 3 bases at J, with 13 bases between the two ends. Germline V gene data show CDR1 as MRHNA and CDR2 as SNTAGT. The CDR3 has 15 amino acids. CDR3 protein: CASSAEGGGYNEQFF. The CDR3 coding sequence is TGTGCCAGCAGTGCAGAGGGTGGAGGCTACAATGAGCAGTTCTTC.

This rearrangement joins TRBV29-1 to TRBJ2-7, with a possible D match to TRBD1 (5 bases). Trimming stripped 2 bases from V and 3 bases from J, with 8 bases between. The CDR3 is 12 residues long. Germline assignment: CDR1 SQVTM and CDR2 ANQGSEA. CDR3 sequence: CSVEQGYYEQYF. CDR3 nucleotides: TGCAGCGTTGAACAGGGATACTACGAGCAGTACTTC.

The V and J genes are TRBV7-8 and TRBJ2-1; D uncertain. Germline assignment: CDR1 SGHVS and CDR2 FQNEAQ. CDR3 size: 13 residues. The V and J ends lost 4 bases and 7 bases respectively, with 11 bases between them. CDR3 sequence (DNA): TGTGCCAGCAGCTCCGTCACCCCGAATGAGCAGTTCTTC. Protein: CASSSVTPNEQFF. The variable domain in full, completed from reference TRBV7-8 and TRBJ2-1, reads GAGVSQSPRYKVAKRGQDVALRCDPISGHVSLFWYQQALGQGPEFLTYFQNEAQLDKSGLPSDRFFAERPEGSVSTLKIQRTQQEDSAVYLCASSSVTPNEQFFGPGTRLTVL.

Of note for this clone: The identical CDR3 is also encoded by other nucleotide sequences in the sample. CDR3 in DNA: TGTGCCAGCAGGCAGGGATATGGCTACACCTTC. It specifies CASRQGYGYTF. J is TRBJ1-2 and V is TRBV27; weak D call: TRBD1 (5 bases). Germline assignment: CDR1 MNHEY and CDR2 SMNVEV (reference sequence). Between the trimmed V and J ends, which lost 6 bases and 5 bases, there was a span of 7 bases. The CDR3 spans 11 residues.

The CDR3 reads CASSGRGINYEQYF. The CDR3 DNA reads as TGTGCCAGCAGCGGCCGGGGTATTAACTACGAGCAGTACTTC. The V gene is TRBV7-2, the J gene TRBJ2-7; a weak D match, TRBD2 (5 bases). Trimming pared 5 bases from V and 3 bases from J, leaving 14 bases between. CDR3 length equals 14 residues. Germline V CDR1 and CDR2: SGHTA, FQGNSA.

The rearrangement uses TRBV7-9 and TRBJ1-2; 7 nucleotides align to TRBD1. V trimming: 3 bases; J trimming: 5 bases; junction bases outside the gene matches: 12. This CDR3 contains 16 residues. The germline gives CDR1 SEHNR, CDR2 FQNEAQ (reference sequence). CDR3 bases: TGTGCCAGCAGCTTGGCTAGCGGACAGGCTCCATATGGCTACACCTTC. This gives the protein CASSLASGQAPYGYTF.

V is TRBV4-3 and J is TRBJ2-5; D remains ambiguous. The tail of the sequence fits TRBJ2-7 better, so the J call may be wrong. The germline V gene has CDR1 LGHNA and CDR2 YSLEER. This CDR3 contains 15 residues. CDR3 loop: CASSQVHSSPYEQYF. The CDR3 nucleotides are TGCGCCAGCAGCCAAGTTCACTCTAGTCCCTACGAGCAGTACTTC.

The chain joins TRBV15 to TRBJ2-7, with D perhaps TRBD2 (6 bases). The CDR3 length is 15 residues. Germline V gives CDR1 LNHNV, CDR2 YYDKDF (reference sequence). Trimming cost V 5 bases and J 2 bases, with 16 bases left between them. The CDR3 sequence is CATSPGMEGTYEQYF. The CDR3 DNA reads as TGTGCCACCAGCCCGGGGATGGAGGGGACCTACGAGCAGTACTTC.

The rearrangement uses TRBV2 and TRBJ2-2, with 9 bases matching TRBD2. CDR3 length: 19 amino acids. The V and J ends lost 6 bases and 0 bases, in that order; junction bases with no gene match: 14. Germline V CDR1 and CDR2: SNHLY, FYNNEI. For the CDR3, the DNA is TGTGCCAGCAGCCGGAAGGGATTAGCGGGAGTTGCGAACACCGGGGAGCTGTTTTTT. The encoded protein is CASSRKGLAGVANTGELFF.

The rearrangement joins TRBV27 to TRBJ2-5; weak D call: TRBD2 (6 bases). V was cut by 1 base and J by 5 bases, with 23 bases left in between. CDR3 length: 18 amino acids. Looked up from germline, CDR1 is MNHEY and CDR2 is SMNVEV (reference sequence). Here the CDR3 reads CASSLYPFGASELETQYF. The CDR3 coding sequence is TGTGCCAGCAGTTTATATCCATTTGGGGCTAGCGAGTTGGAGACCCAGTACTTC.

This clone appeared a single time. This chain connects TRBV28 to TRBJ1-5, with D unclear. In germline, CDR1 is MDHEN, CDR2 SYDVKM. The CDR3 spans 14 residues. V was clipped by 3 bases and J by 0 bases, with 6 bases between them. The CDR3 nucleotides are TGTGCCAGCAGTTTGCCCTTTAGCAATCAGCCCCAGCATTTT. Its protein is CASSLPFSNQPQHF.

The chain couples TRBV19 to TRBJ2-5, with 7 bases that match TRBD1. This CDR3 has 13 residues. The V gene's germline CDR1 is LNHDA and CDR2 SQIVND (reference sequence). Trimming removed 7 bases from V and 2 bases from J; junction bases left unmatched: 4. CDR3 protein: CASKARGQETQYF. The CDR3 DNA follows: TGTGCCAGTAAAGCCAGGGGGCAAGAGACCCAGTACTTC.

This chain links TRBV4-1 with TRBJ1-1; D is uncertain. Trimming left V 7 bases short and J 1 base short, with 13 bases between. The CDR3 covers 14 residues. Per germline, CDR1 MGHRA and CDR2 YSYEKL. In nucleotides, the CDR3 is TGCGCCAGCAATCGGTTGGAGGGGAACACTGAAGCTTTCTTT. Protein sequence: CASNRLEGNTEAFF.

The V call is TRBV28, the J call TRBJ2-1, with 9 bases that match TRBD2. Germline V lookup: CDR1 MDHEN, CDR2 SYDVKM. The CDR3 sequence is 16 residues long. V lost 5 bases and J lost 8; bases outside the gene matches: 13. The chain's CDR3 is CASSPHEAGGRHEQFF. The CDR3 region has the DNA TGTGCCAGCAGTCCCCATGAAGCGGGAGGACGGCATGAGCAGTTCTTC.

The chain is built from TRBV29-1 and TRBJ2-6; D not resolved. This CDR3 is 13 amino acids long. V was pared by 5 bases and J by 2 bases, with 7 bases between. Germline values: CDR1 SQVTM, CDR2 ANQGSEA. CDR3 DNA: TGCAGCGTTCGTCAAACTGGGGCCAACGTCCTGACTTTC. It specifies CSVRQTGANVLTF.

The CDR3: CASSAYQREDAYNEQFF. CDR3 sequence (DNA): TGTGCCAGCAGCGCCTATCAACGGGAGGATGCCTACAATGAGCAGTTCTTC. This chain links TRBV9 with TRBJ2-1; the match to TRBD2 covers 7 bases. Germline-derived CDR1 and CDR2 are SGDLS and YYNGEE. The CDR3 loop spans 17 amino acids. J gave up 2 bases and V 3 bases, and 11 bases lay outside the gene matches.

This chain connects TRBV21-1 to TRBJ2-7. TRBV21-1 is tagged as a pseudogene. CDR3 size: 15 residues. CDR3 loop: CASSKWFPLSYEQYF. CDR3 bases: TGTGCCAGCAGCAAGTGGTTTCCGCTCTCCTACGAGCAGTACTTC.

About this clone itself: The junction and the germline gene differ at one end; a read error may be behind it. The chain couples TRBV27 to TRBJ2-1, with 9 bases that match TRBD2. Germline V CDR1 and CDR2: MNHEY, SMNVEV (reference sequence). The CDR3 runs to 13 residues. This CDR3 reads CASSLKGGAGGVF. As DNA, the CDR3 is TGTGCCAGCAGTTTAAAAGGGGGAGCGGGAGGTGTCTTC.

This clone was detected once. The gene calls are TRBV7-9 and TRBJ1-5, with TRBD1 identical over 8 bases. The germline gives CDR1 SEHNR, CDR2 FQNEAQ (reference sequence). V shed 5 bases, J shed 0 bases, and the junction held 9 bases outside the gene matches. CDR3 length: 17 residues. CDR3 protein: CASSAGGREYSNQPQHF. The DNA of the CDR3 is TGTGCCAGCAGCGCAGGGGGCCGGGAGTATAGCAATCAGCCCCAGCATTTT.

CDR3 DNA: TGTGCCAGCAGCCTTAGTTTAGCGGGAGGAAAGGCTGAGCAGTTCTTC. As protein: CASSLSLAGGKAEQFF. The rearrangement links TRBV5-6 to TRBJ2-1, with 10 positions matching TRBD2. After removal of 4 bases from V and 9 bases from J, the junction contained 13 bases not matched to a gene. The CDR3 is 16 amino acids. Germline CDR1 SGHDT, CDR2 YYEEEE. Supplemented by reference TRBV5-6 and TRBJ2-1, the full variable domain reads DAGVTQSPTHLIKTRGQQVTLRCSPKSGHDTVSWYQQALGQGPQFIFQYYEEEERQRGNFPDRFSGHQFPNYSSELNVNALLLGDSALYLCASSLSLAGGKAEQFFGPGTRLTVL.

The chain has TRBV29-1 and TRBJ2-5; D remains ambiguous. The CDR3 length is 14 residues. The V end was cut by 4 bases, the J end by 4 bases, with 16 bases between. CDR1 SQVTM and CDR2 ANQGSEA come from the germline V gene. CDR3 sequence (DNA): TGCAGCGTTGGGGTAAGGGCTCCGAGAGAGACCCAGTACTTC. Translation: CSVGVRAPRETQYF.

V gene TRBV7-9 combines with J gene TRBJ1-2, with unresolved D. Trimming pared 1 base from V and 7 bases from J, leaving 10 bases between. CDR3 length: 13 amino acids. CDR1 is SEHNR, CDR2 FQNEAQ, per germline (reference sequence). The CDR3 DNA sequence: TGTGCCAGCAGCTTAGAACAAACGGCTGGCTACACCTTC. Its translation: CASSLEQTAGYTF.

The chain recombines TRBV11-2 with TRBJ2-3; D not resolved. V gave up 0 bases and J gave up 4 bases, with 8 bases separating them. The germline V gene has CDR1 SGHAT and CDR2 FQNNGV. The CDR3 has 14 residues. In nucleotides, the CDR3 is TGTGCCAGCAGCTTAGACCCCTCAGCAGATACGCAGTATTTT. The encoded protein is CASSLDPSADTQYF.

CDR3: CASSSRWASGFYNEQFF. The CDR3 coding sequence is TGTGCCAGCAGTTCACGTTGGGCTAGCGGTTTCTACAATGAGCAGTTCTTC. This chain uses TRBV28 with TRBJ2-1, with 7 bases matching TRBD2. V was pared by 4 bases and J by 3 bases, with 12 bases of the junction left unmatched. The CDR3 covers 17 residues. Germline lookup yields CDR1 MDHEN and CDR2 SYDVKM.

To note about this clone: The sample holds other DNA sequences that translate to the same CDR3. CDR3 sequence reads: CASSLGGRNEQFF. The CDR3 DNA follows: TGTGCCAGCAGCTTGGGCGGGAGGAATGAGCAGTTCTTC. The genes are TRBV7-9 and TRBJ2-1; 8 bases are shared with TRBD2. The trim removed 3 bases at V and 7 bases at J, leaving 2 bases unmatched. The CDR3 spans 13 residues. In germline, CDR1 is SEHNR, CDR2 FQNEAQ (reference sequence).

This clone was detected once. This chain uses TRBV14 with TRBJ1-1; 7 nucleotides align to TRBD1. The CDR3 runs 13 residues. The germline V gene has CDR1 SGHDN and CDR2 FVKESK. J was trimmed by 4 bases and V by 9 bases; bases with no gene match: 8. CDR3 sequence (DNA): TGTGCCAGTAGACAGGGAGGGAGCACTGAAGCTTTCTTT. This codes for CASRQGGSTEAFF.

This CDR3 reads CASSQEEGMNTEAFF. For the CDR3, the DNA is TGTGCCAGCAGCCAAGAGGAGGGGATGAACACTGAAGCTTTCTTT. The J gene is TRBJ1-1, the V gene TRBV14; weak D call: TRBD1 (5 bases). The CDR3 consists of 15 residues. From germline, CDR1 is SGHDN and CDR2 FVKESK. The V end lost 0 bases, the J end lost 0 bases, and 8 bases lay between the germline ends.

This rearrangement joins TRBV7-6 to TRBJ1-1; 7 nucleotides match TRBD1. There are 15 residues in the CDR3. V lost 1 base and J lost 4; bases outside the gene matches: 6. In germline, CDR1 is SGHVS, CDR2 FNYEAQ. The CDR3 protein is CASSLDAGGGTEAFF. The CDR3 DNA reads as TGTGCCAGCAGCTTAGACGCAGGGGGAGGCACTGAAGCTTTCTTT.

The chain recombines TRBV27 with TRBJ2-7; TRBD1 matches 12 bases. V trimming: 5 bases; J trimming: 5 bases; junction bases outside the gene matches: 7. This CDR3 is built from 15 residues. Germline V gene lookup returns CDR1 MNHEY and CDR2 SMNVEV (reference sequence). This chain's CDR3 is CASSVRDRGRHEQYF. Written as DNA, the CDR3 is TGTGCCAGCAGTGTCCGGGACAGGGGGCGGCACGAGCAGTACTTC.